This record covers a single T cell receptor (beta chain). This CDR3 contains 16 residues. The V gene lost 3 bases and the J gene lost 7 bases, with 23 bases spanning the gap. CDR1 SGHRS and CDR2 YFSETQ come from the germline V gene. The sample originates from a study of T cell responses to AZD1222 COVID-19 vaccine. The method was immunoSEQ multiplex PCR; TCRdb's version includes in-frame clones alone and lacks a portion of them. Of 150,000 to 200,000 clones detected, about nine tenths appear once; the ten largest clones hold less than 3%. V and J are TRBV5-1 and TRBJ2-7, with D perhaps matching TRBD1 (5 bases). Specimen: peripheral blood, collected on day 0 of MenACWY control vaccination. The clonotype was recovered from an adult in good health. CDR3 residues: CASSWAKRGKALEQYF. The CDR3 nucleotides read TGCGCCAGCAGCTGGGCCAAAAGGGGCAAAGCCCTGGAGCAGTACTTC.